The T cell receptor beta chain described here comes from a study of CD8+CD57+ T cells in acquired aplastic anemia. Genomic DNA provided the template from which TCR beta VDJ and CDR3 profiles were obtained. TCRdb reanalysed the reads using MiXCR and keeps one entry per CDR3 protein. The table lists about 210,000 distinct CDR3 sequences, roughly 35% of them singletons, with 0.9% to 1.2% in the top ten. The germline gives CDR1 ENHRY, CDR2 SYGVKD. This CDR3 spans 15 amino acids. Trimming at V came to 10 bases and at J to 5 bases, leaving 12 bases not matched to a gene. This clonotype was detected only a few times.

Input material: sorted CD4+, CD8+, or CD8+CD57+ T cells (not recorded which) from PBMCs. The chain has TRBV10-3 and TRBJ2-1; 9 bases are a match to TRBD2. This receptor was taken from a human donor in good health, serving as a control. The CDR3 here is CATTLGLAGNNEQFF. In nucleotides, the CDR3 is TGTGCCACTACTCTGGGTCTAGCGGGGAACAATGAGCAGTTCTTC.